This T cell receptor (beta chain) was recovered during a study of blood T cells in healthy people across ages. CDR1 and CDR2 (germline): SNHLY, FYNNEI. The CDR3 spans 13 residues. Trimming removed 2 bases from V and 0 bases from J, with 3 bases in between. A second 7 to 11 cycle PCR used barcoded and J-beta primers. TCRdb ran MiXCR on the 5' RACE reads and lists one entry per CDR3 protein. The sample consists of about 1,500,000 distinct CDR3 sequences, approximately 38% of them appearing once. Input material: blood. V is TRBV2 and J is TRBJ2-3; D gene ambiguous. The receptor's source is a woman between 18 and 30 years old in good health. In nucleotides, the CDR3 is TGTGCCAGCAGTGAACACAGCACAGATACGCAGTATTTT. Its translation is CASSEHSTDTQYF.